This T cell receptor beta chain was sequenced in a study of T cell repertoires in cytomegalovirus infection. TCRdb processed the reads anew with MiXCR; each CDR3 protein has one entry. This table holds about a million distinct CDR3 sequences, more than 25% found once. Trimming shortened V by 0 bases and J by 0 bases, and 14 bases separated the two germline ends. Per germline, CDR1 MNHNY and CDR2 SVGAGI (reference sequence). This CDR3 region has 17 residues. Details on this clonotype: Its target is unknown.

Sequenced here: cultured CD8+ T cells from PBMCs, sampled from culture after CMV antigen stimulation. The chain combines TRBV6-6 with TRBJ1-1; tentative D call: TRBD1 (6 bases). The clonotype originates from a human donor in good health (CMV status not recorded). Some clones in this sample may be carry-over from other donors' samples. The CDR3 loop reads CASSYSNQGGMNTEAFF. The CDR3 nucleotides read TGTGCCAGCAGTTACTCAAACCAAGGGGGGATGAACACTGAAGCTTTCTTT.